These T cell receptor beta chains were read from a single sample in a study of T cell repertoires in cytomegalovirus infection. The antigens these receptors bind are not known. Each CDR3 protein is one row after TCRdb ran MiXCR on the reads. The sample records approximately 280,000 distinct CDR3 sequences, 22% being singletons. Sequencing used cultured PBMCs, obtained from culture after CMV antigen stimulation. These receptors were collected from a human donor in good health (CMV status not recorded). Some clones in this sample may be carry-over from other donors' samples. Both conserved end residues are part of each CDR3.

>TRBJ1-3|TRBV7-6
CASRNTIYF
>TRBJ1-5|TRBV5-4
CASSHRGVGGNQPQHF
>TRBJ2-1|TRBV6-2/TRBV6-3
CASRGGSRIGNEQFF
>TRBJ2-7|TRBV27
CASSSGLAGGREQYF
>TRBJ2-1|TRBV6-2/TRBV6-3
CASSDGTSGDNEQFF
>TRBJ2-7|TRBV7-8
CASSEGVTYEQYF
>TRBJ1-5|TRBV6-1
CASRTSSNQPQHF
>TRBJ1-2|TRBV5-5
CASSYTGAGYTF
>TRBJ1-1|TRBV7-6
CASSLSLGTEAFF
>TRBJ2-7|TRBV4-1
CASSQEGVATTNDEQYF
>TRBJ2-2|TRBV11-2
CASSRPGLAARGELFF
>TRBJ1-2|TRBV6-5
CASSYLAGIYGYTF
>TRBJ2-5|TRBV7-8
CASSRPRARPIQETQYF
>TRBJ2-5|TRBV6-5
CASSYGSGETQYF
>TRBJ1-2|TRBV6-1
CASSRDSWSYGYTF
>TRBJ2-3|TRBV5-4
CASRGGIANRDTQYF
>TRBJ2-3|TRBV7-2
CASSLRHHTDTQYF
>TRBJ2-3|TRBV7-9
CASSLRDRGADTQYF
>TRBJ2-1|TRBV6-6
CASRPISPLAGGWIPIW
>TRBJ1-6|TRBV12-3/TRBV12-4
CASTLSTGTVRSPLHF
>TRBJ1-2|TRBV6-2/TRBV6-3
CASSRGQGSSGYTF
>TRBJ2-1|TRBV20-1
CSARSGLVAGDYNEQFF
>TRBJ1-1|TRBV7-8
CASSLAWLSTEAFF
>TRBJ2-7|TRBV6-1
CASRDWLAGYEQYF
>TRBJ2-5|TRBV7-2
CASSLGNGRRETQYF
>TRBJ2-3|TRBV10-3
CAITGQGIGADTQYF
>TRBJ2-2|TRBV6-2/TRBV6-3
CASSQLNTGELFF
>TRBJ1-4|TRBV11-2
CASSQHVGNLAILNEKLFF
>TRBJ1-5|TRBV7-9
CASSLATGGPNQPQHF
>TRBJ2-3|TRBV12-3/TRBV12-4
CASSFRRPTDTQYF
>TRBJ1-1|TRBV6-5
CASSRQGGGTEAFF